This record concerns one TCR beta chain sequence. This clone was observed once. Its antigen is still unknown. Base qualities are not recorded, but no much larger clone differs from it by a single base. Other nucleotide sequences in the sample specify the same CDR3. This specimen belongs to a study of cytomegalovirus exposure and HLA in healthy donors (dated by TCRdb to about 2017). For the study in its entirety: According to a later analysis, one platform produced both the roughly 110 validation repertoires and the 620 or so repertoires of the first cohort. Besides the first cohort of 500 to 700 subjects, a separate validation cohort made up of 120 or so different subjects was used. The study was designed to test whether signatures of past pathogen exposure could be identified by cataloging public T cell receptors. The study combined high-throughput TCR immunosequencing, statistical association of individual TCRs with disease status, and machine learning to predict cytomegalovirus infection status.

Separate from the roughly 630-subject first cohort, the validation cohort of about 110 subjects was the group to which the donors belonged. The library was prepared using the immunoSEQ multiplex PCR assay. On the study's bioinformatics: A statistical classification framework was built for diagnosing cytomegalovirus status from the catalog of TCR beta chain sequences. In its TCRdb copy, this immuneACCESS table keeps in-frame sequences only and misses some clones. Where compared with another copy, unresolved V genes explain less than half of these, and the others have no known cause. The DNA gave D and trimming, while V, J and clone size come from that table. In all, the sample holds 90,000 to 130,000 clones, and roughly 95% of those were seen once. Together, the top ten hold 0.67% of the sample. Study-wide conclusions, independent of this receptor: A total of 150 or so TCR beta chains were listed by the study as associated with cytomegalovirus. The validation cohort had no HLA typing available for a later analysis, so co-occurrence within that cohort was assessed over all 120 or so repertoires. Across donors, most TCR sequences were observed very rarely, whereas some public TCRs were present in many individuals. It was suggested by the authors that the approach could potentially be generalized to other disease states and immunological phenotypes. A few of the identified cytomegalovirus-associated TCR beta chains were confirmed in vitro to be specific for cytomegalovirus antigens. In both the original and validation cohorts, the classifier was reported to diagnose cytomegalovirus status with high specificity and sensitivity. A later analysis found that TCRs clustered in the first cohort also tended to co-occur in the approximately 120 validation repertoires, with approximately 95% of cluster scores above 0.

V sheds 2 bases and J sheds 2 bases, leaving 16 bases between their ends. CDR3 length: 16 amino acids, cysteine to phenylalanine. Here the CDR3 DNA is all that survives: 48 bases in frame from base 1. In the germline V gene, CDR1 corresponds to SGHVS and CDR2 to FNYEAQ. The rearranged segments are TRBV7-6 and TRBJ2-7; TRBD2 might be the D gene, on 7 matching bases. The source material was PBMCs. This sequence was found in a woman younger than 35 in good health and CMV-seronegative. The CDR3 amino acid sequence is: CASSLRGGRVPYEQYF. The nucleotides are TGTGCCAGCAGCTTAAGGGGGGGGCGCGTTCCCTACGAGCAGTACTTC.